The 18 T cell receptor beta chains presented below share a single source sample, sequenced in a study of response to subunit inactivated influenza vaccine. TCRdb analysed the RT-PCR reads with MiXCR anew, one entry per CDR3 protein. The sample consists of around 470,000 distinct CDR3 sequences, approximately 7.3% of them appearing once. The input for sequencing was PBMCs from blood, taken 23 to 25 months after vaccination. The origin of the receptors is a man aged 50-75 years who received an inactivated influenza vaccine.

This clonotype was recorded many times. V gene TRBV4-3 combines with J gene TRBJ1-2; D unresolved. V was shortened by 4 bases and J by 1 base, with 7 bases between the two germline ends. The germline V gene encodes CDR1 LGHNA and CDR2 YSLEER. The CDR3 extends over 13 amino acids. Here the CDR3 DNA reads TGCGCCAGCAGCCCAACAGTTAACTATGGCTACACCTTC. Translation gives CASSPTVNYGYTF.

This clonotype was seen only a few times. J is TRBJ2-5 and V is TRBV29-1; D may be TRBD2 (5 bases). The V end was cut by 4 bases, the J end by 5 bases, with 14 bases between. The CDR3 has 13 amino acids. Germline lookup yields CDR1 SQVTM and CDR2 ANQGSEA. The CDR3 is CSVVLGSRETQYF. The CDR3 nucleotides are TGCAGCGTTGTTCTGGGGAGTCGGGAGACCCAGTACTTC.

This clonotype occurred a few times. In DNA, the CDR3 is TGCGCCAGCAGCCCAAGAGGCACCCAATACGAGCAGTACTTC. Translated, it gives CASSPRGTQYEQYF. The chain has TRBV5-1 and TRBJ2-7; no definite D call. Germline V gene sequence: CDR1 SGHRS, CDR2 YFSETQ. This CDR3 contains 14 residues. The V end lost 4 bases, the J end lost 4 bases, and 15 bases lay between the germline ends.

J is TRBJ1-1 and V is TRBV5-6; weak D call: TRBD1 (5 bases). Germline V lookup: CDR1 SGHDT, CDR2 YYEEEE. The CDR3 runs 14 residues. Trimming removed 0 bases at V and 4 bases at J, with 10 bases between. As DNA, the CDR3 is TGTGCCAGCAGCTTGGAGTCAGGGCCCACTGAAGCTTTCTTT. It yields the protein CASSLESGPTEAFF.

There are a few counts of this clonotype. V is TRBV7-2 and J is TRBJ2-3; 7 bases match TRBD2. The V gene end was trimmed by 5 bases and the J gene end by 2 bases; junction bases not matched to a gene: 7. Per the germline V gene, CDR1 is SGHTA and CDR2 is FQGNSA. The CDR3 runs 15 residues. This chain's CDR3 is CASSPLGGITDTQYF. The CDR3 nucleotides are TGTGCCAGCAGCCCCTTGGGAGGGATCACAGATACGCAGTATTTT.

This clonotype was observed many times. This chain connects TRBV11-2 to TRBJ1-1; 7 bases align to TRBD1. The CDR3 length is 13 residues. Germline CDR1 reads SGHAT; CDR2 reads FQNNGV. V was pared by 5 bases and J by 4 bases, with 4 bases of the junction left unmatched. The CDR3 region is CASSVYRGTEAFF. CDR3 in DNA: TGTGCCAGCAGCGTATACAGGGGCACTGAAGCTTTCTTT.

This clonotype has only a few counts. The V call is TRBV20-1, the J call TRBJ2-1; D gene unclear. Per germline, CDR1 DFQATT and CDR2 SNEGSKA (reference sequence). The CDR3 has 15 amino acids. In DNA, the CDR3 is TGCAGAGTACTTCGCGCGGAAGGCTCCTACAATGAGCAGTTCTTC. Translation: CRVLRAEGSYNEQFF.

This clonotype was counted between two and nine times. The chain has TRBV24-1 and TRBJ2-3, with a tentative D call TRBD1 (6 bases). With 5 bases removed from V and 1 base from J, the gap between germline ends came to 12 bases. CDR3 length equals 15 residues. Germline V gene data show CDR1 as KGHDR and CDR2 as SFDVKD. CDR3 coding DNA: TGTGCCACCAGTGTTCTCCGACAGGGCACAGATACGCAGTATTTT. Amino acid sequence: CATSVLRQGTDTQYF.

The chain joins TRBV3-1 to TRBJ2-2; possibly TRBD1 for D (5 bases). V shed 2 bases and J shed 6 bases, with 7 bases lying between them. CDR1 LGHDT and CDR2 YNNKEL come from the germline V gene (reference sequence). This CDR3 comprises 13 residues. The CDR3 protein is CASSQIRAGELFF. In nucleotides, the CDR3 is TGTGCCAGCAGCCAAATCAGGGCCGGGGAGCTGTTTTTT. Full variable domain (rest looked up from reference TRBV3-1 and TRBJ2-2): DTAVSQTPKYLVTQMGNDKSIKCEQNLGHDTMYWYKQDSKKFLKIMFSYNNKELIINETVPNRFSPKSPDKAHLNLHINSLELGDSAVYFCASSQIRAGELFFGEGSRLTVL.

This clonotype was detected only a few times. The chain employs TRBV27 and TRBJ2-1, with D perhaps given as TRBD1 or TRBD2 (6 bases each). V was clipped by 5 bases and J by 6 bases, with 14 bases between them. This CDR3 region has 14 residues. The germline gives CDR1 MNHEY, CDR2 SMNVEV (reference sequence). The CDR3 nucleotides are TGTGCCAGCAGTCGAAACGGAGGGGGCAATGAGCAGTTCTTC. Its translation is CASSRNGGGNEQFF.

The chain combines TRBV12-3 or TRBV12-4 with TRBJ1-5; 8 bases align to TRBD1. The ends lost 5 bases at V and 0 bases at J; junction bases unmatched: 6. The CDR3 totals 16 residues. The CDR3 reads CASSPPGQDSNQPQHF. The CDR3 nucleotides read TGTGCCAGCAGTCCTCCGGGACAGGATAGCAATCAGCCCCAGCATTTT.

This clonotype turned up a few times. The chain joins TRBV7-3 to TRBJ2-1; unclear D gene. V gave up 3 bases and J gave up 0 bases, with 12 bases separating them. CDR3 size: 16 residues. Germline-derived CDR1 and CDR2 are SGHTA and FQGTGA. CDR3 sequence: CASSFEGPSSYNEQFF. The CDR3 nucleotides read TGTGCCAGCAGCTTTGAAGGACCAAGCTCCTACAATGAGCAGTTCTTC.

In nucleotides, the CDR3 is TGCAGTGCTAGTTTGGAGGGGGGGGGCACTGAAGCTTTCTTT. Its translation is CSASLEGGGTEAFF. V usage is TRBV20-1 and J usage is TRBJ1-1, with D tentatively TRBD1 (6 bases). V was clipped by 3 bases and J by 4 bases, with 15 bases between them. This CDR3 is 14 amino acids long. Germline-derived CDR1 and CDR2 are DFQATT and SNEGSKA (reference sequence).

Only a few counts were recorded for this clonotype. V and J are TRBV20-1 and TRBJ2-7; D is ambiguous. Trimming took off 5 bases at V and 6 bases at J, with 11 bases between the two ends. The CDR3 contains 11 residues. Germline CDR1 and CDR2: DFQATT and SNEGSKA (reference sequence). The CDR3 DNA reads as TGCAGTGCTTTAACGCCGTTCGAGCAGTACTTC. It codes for CSALTPFEQYF.

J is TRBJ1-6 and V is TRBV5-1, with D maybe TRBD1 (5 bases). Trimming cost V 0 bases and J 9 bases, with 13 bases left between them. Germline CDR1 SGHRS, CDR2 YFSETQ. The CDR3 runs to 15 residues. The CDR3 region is CASSLVGRESSPLHF. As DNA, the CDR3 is TGCGCCAGCAGCTTGGTAGGCAGGGAGAGTTCACCCCTCCACTTT.

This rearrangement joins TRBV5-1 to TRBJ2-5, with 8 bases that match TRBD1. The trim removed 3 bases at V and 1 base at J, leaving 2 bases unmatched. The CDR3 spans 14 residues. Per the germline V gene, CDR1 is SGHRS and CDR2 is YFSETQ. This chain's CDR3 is CASSYGQGQETQYF. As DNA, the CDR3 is TGCGCCAGCAGCTACGGACAGGGCCAAGAGACCCAGTACTTC.

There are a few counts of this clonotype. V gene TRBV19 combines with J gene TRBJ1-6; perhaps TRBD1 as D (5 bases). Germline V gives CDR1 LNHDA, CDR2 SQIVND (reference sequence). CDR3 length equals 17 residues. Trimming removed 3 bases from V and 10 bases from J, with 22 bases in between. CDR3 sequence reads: CASSIRQSQRSWSPLHF. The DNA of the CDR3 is TGTGCCAGTAGTATCCGACAGTCTCAACGGTCTTGGTCACCCCTCCACTTT.

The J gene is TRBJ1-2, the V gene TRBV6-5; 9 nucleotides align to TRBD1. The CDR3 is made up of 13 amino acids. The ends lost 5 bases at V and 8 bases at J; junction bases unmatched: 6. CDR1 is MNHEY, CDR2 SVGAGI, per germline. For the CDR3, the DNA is TGTGCCAGCAGTAACGGACAGGGGTTGGGCTACACCTTC. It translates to CASSNGQGLGYTF.